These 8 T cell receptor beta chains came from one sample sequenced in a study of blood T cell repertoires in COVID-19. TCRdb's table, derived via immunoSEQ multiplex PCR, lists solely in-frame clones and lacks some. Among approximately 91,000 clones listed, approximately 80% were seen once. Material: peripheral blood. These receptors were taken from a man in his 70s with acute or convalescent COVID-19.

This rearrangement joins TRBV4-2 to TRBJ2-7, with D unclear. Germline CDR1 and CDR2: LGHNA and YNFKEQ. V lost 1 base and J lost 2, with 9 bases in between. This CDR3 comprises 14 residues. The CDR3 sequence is CASSQGLLAYEQYF. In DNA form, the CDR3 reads TGTGCCAGCAGCCAAGGACTTTTAGCCTACGAGCAGTACTTC.

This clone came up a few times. The CDR3 sequence: CASSHTATSNQPQHF. The DNA of the CDR3 is TGTGCCAGCAGCCACACAGCTACCAGCAATCAGCCCCAGCATTTT. V is TRBV3-1 (or the pseudogene TRBV3-2) and J is TRBJ1-5; unclear D gene. Trimming took off 3 bases at V and 1 base at J, with 10 bases between the two ends. Per germline, CDR1 LGHDT and CDR2 YNNKEL (reference sequence). The CDR3 runs to 15 residues.

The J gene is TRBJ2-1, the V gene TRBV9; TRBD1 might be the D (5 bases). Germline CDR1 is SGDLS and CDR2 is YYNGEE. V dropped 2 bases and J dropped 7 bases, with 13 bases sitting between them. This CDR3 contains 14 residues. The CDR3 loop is CASSVGQAKNEQFF. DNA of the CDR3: TGTGCCAGCAGCGTGGGGCAGGCTAAGAATGAGCAGTTCTTC.

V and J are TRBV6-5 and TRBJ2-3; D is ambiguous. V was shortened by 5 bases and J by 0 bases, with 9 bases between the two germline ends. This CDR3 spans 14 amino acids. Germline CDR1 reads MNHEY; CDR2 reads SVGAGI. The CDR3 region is CASSRGWSTDTQYF. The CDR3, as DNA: TGTGCCAGCAGTAGAGGCTGGAGCACAGATACGCAGTATTTT.

CDR3 loop: CASSTVGGAGNQPQHF. The CDR3 DNA is TGTGCCAGCAGCACCGTAGGGGGAGCGGGCAATCAGCCCCAGCATTTT. The chain employs TRBV21-1 and TRBJ1-5; the D call of TRBD1 is as the table states it, not checked on the DNA. TRBV21-1 is a pseudogene. CDR3 length equals 16 residues.

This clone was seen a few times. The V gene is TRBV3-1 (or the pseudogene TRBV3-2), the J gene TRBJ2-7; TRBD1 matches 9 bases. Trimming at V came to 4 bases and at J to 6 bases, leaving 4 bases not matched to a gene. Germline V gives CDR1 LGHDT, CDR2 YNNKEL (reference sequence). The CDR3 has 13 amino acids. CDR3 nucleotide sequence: TGTGCCAGCAGCCCATACAGGGGGCGCGAGCAGTACTTC. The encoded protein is CASSPYRGREQYF.

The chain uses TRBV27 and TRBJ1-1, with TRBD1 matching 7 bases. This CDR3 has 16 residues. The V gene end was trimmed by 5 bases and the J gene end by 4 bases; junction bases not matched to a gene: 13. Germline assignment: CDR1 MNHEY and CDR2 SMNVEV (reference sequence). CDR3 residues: CASSHHRGGFGTEAFF. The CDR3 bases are TGTGCCAGCAGTCACCACAGGGGAGGTTTTGGCACTGAAGCTTTCTTT.

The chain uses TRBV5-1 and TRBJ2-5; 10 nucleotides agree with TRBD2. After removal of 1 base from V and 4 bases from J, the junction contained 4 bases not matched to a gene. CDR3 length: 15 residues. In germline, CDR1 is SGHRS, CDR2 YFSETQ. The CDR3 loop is CASSLTPSGGETQYF. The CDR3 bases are TGCGCCAGCAGCTTGACGCCTAGCGGGGGAGAGACCCAGTACTTC.